The present T cell receptor beta chain was sequenced within a study of blood T cell repertoires in COVID-19. For the study at large: Italy, Spain and the United States were the sources of the convalescent and acute COVID-19 samples. PBMCs, B-cell-depleted T cells, or T cells were the source of the cDNA or gDNA that made up the material.

Germline CDR1 is MNHEY and CDR2 is SVGEGT. V was pared by 6 bases and J by 5 bases, with 11 bases between. This CDR3 comprises 13 residues. In the source study's methods: How many nucleated cells were present was estimated from reference gene primer amplification. The assay was immunoSEQ multiplex PCR, and TCRdb's table has in-frame clones only and misses some. That table gives V, J and clone size, and the DNA gave D and trimming. The table has 130,000 to 150,000 clones, around 83% seen once. The TCR originated in a man aged 55 to 69 with active or convalescent COVID-19. The sample was peripheral blood. V gene TRBV6-2 or TRBV6-3 combines with J gene TRBJ1-5; D is possibly TRBD1 (5 bases). The CDR3 bases are TGTGCCAGCAGCCTCCAGGGTGATCAGCCCCAGCATTTT. This encodes CASSLQGDQPQHF.